The 18 T cell receptor beta chains in this list originate from one sample, sequenced in a study of T cells in Graves' hyperthyroidism and ophthalmopathy (dated 2019 in TCRdb). Library preparation employed multiplex PCR. Instrument on record: Illumina HiSeq 2000. Amplification of TCR beta CDR3 regions was carried out from RNA transcripts. The TCR CDR3 was subjected to a first round of RT-PCR using the HTBI primer set and the Qiagen OneStep RT-PCR kit. The public reads were run again by TCRdb, first through fastp at Q25 and then through MiXCR, and only productive beta chains were kept. Identical CDR3 protein sequences are pooled into one entry, listed with their most common genes and DNA. Here the sample has about 500,000 distinct CDR3 sequences; about 15% occur a single time. The leading ten clones occupy 15% to 20% of the sample. Sequencing was done on a sample of blood. Every receptor here comes from a woman between 18 and 30 years old with Graves' ophthalmopathy.

This clonotype was counted ten times or more. The rearrangement joins TRBV27 to TRBJ2-1; TRBD2 is a possible D gene (6 bases). Trimming stripped 7 bases from V and 4 bases from J, with 14 bases between. Germline CDR1 reads MNHEY; CDR2 reads SMNVEV (reference sequence). The CDR3 sequence is 14 residues long. The DNA for the CDR3 is TGTGCCAGCAAAATCGGGACTGAGTACAATGAGCAGTTCTTC. Protein: CASKIGTEYNEQFF.

This clonotype occurred many times. V is TRBV11-2 and J is TRBJ2-7; 9 positions agree with TRBD1. Germline loops: CDR1 SGHAT, CDR2 FQNNGV. V was pared by 6 bases and J by 4 bases, with 7 bases of the junction left unmatched. CDR3 length: 14 amino acids. The CDR3 spells CASSRTGGLYEQYF. CDR3 DNA: TGTGCCAGCAGTCGTACAGGGGGCCTATACGAGCAGTACTTC. Looking up the rest from reference TRBV11-2 and TRBJ2-7 gives the full variable domain: EAGVAQSPRYKIIEKRQSVAFWCNPISGHATLYWYQQILGQGPKLLIQFQNNGVVDDSQLPKDRFSAERLKGVDSTLKIQPAKLEDSAVYLCASSRTGGLYEQYFGPGTRLTVT.

This clonotype was counted many times. DNA for the CDR3: TGCAGCGTTGACGGTTTGCTGGCGGGAGGTATAGATACGCAGTATTTT. It specifies CSVDGLLAGGIDTQYF. This chain uses TRBV29-1 with TRBJ2-3; TRBD2 agrees at 8 bases. Losses at the gene ends were 3 bases for V and 5 bases for J; bases not matched to a gene: 13. Germline values: CDR1 SQVTM, CDR2 ANQGSEA. The CDR3 is 16 residues long.

This clonotype was counted many times. V and J are TRBV5-5 and TRBJ1-1; D call uncertain. Trimming pared 1 base from V and 7 bases from J, leaving 11 bases between. The CDR3 is 13 amino acids. CDR1 and CDR2 (germline): SGHKS, YYEKEE (reference sequence). This chain's CDR3 is CASSLFPSSEAFF. The CDR3 bases are TGTGCCAGCAGCTTGTTTCCGAGTAGTGAAGCTTTCTTT.

Many counts were recorded for this clonotype. The chain is built from TRBV11-3 and TRBJ2-1, with TRBD2 matching 7 bases. Germline trimming cut 1 base from V and 6 bases from J; bases unmatched to any gene: 21. CDR1 and CDR2 from the germline V gene are SGHNT and YENEEA. The CDR3 is 20 amino acids. The CDR3 DNA sequence: TGTGCCAGCAGCTTAGGGCCCCCGACACGAGTGGGACTACCTACCAATGAGCAGTTCTTC. Translation gives CASSLGPPTRVGLPTNEQFF. Full variable domain (rest looked up from reference TRBV11-3 and TRBJ2-1): EAGVVQSPRYKIIEKKQPVAFWCNPISGHNTLYWYLQNLGQGPELLIRYENEEAVDDSQLPKDRFSAERLKGVDSTLKIQPAELGDSAVYLCASSLGPPTRVGLPTNEQFFGPGTRLTVL.

This clonotype occurred many times. The chain combines TRBV5-1 with TRBJ2-6, with TRBD2 identical over 10 bases. The CDR3 runs 19 residues. Germline CDR1 reads SGHRS; CDR2 reads YFSETQ. With 4 bases clipped from V and 0 bases from J, the junction kept 10 bases outside the gene matches. CDR3 in DNA: TGCGCCAGCAGCCCGGGGACTAGCGAGAGATCCTCTGGGGCCAACGTCCTGACTTTC. Residues: CASSPGTSERSSGANVLTF. The full variable domain, completed using reference TRBV5-1 and TRBJ2-6, is KAGVTQTPRYLIKTRGQQVTLSCSPISGHRSVSWYQQTPGQGLQFLFEYFSETQRNKGNFPGRFSGRQFSNSRSEMNVSTLELGDSALYLCASSPGTSERSSGANVLTFGAGSRLTVL.

This clonotype was picked up many times. This chain uses TRBV28 with TRBJ2-3, with TRBD1 identical over 7 bases. This CDR3 contains 13 residues. The germline CDR1 and CDR2 sequences are MDHEN and SYDVKM. Trimming cost V 6 bases and J 11 bases; bases outside gene matches: 11. The CDR3 spells CASSQQGDRWQYF. In DNA form, the CDR3 reads TGTGCCAGCAGCCAGCAGGGGGACAGATGGCAGTATTTT.

This clonotype has ten or more counts. The rearrangement links TRBV30 to TRBJ1-2; possibly TRBD1 for D (6 bases). V gave up 4 bases and J gave up 4 bases, with 10 bases separating them. The CDR3 loop spans 12 amino acids. Germline CDR1 is GTSNPN and CDR2 is SVGIG (reference sequence). CDR3 sequence reads: CAWKEGGYGYTF. As DNA, the CDR3 is TGTGCCTGGAAGGAGGGGGGCTATGGCTACACCTTC.

This clonotype was counted a few times. For the CDR3, the DNA is TGTGCCACCAGTGAATCAGGGGGAGGCGATCAGCCCCAGCATTTT. Translating it yields CATSESGGGDQPQHF. The V and J genes are TRBV24-1 and TRBJ1-5; TRBD1 matches 7 bases. The CDR3 is 15 residues long. Germline CDR1 and CDR2: KGHDR and SFDVKD. The V segment lost 4 bases and the J segment 5 bases; nucleotides outside the gene matches: 7.

This clonotype was recorded a few times. V usage is TRBV12-3 or TRBV12-4 and J usage is TRBJ1-5, with TRBD1 matching 11 bases. The CDR3 has 19 residues. V gave up 1 base and J gave up 2 bases; unmatched junction bases: 10. CDR3 region: CASSLGGTGGFFGNQPQHF. CDR3 nucleotides: TGTGCCAGCAGTTTAGGAGGGACAGGGGGTTTTTTCGGCAATCAGCCCCAGCATTTT.

This chain uses TRBV7-9 with TRBJ2-5; D is perhaps TRBD1 (6 bases). CDR1 SEHNR and CDR2 FQNEAQ come from the germline V gene (reference sequence). V dropped 6 bases and J dropped 3 bases, with 11 bases sitting between them. This CDR3 is built from 13 residues. The CDR3: CASRNSGEETQYF. CDR3 in DNA: TGTGCCAGCAGAAATTCAGGGGAAGAGACCCAGTACTTC.

This clonotype was seen at least ten times. The CDR3, as DNA: TGTGCCACCAGCAGAGATCGCGCTAGCGGGAGATACGAGCAGTACTTC. Its protein product is CATSRDRASGRYEQYF. V usage is TRBV15 and J usage is TRBJ2-7; 10 bases align to TRBD2. CDR1 and CDR2 from the germline V gene are LNHNV and YYDKDF (reference sequence). CDR3 length: 16 residues. Trimming cost V 0 bases and J 4 bases; bases outside gene matches: 6.

This clonotype was detected ten times or more. This chain connects TRBV28 to TRBJ1-1; D remains ambiguous. The V gene's germline CDR1 is MDHEN and CDR2 SYDVKM. V was clipped by 3 bases and J by 4 bases, with 12 bases between them. This CDR3 spans 14 amino acids. This chain's CDR3 is CASSLSEAPTEAFF. The CDR3 DNA is TGTGCCAGCAGTTTGTCTGAGGCCCCCACTGAAGCTTTCTTT.

This clonotype was counted a few times. CDR3 region: CASSPYTGTGAYEQYF. Here the CDR3 DNA reads TGCGCCAGCAGCCCCTACACCGGGACAGGGGCCTACGAGCAGTACTTC. The chain is built from TRBV5-1 and TRBJ2-7; 10 positions match TRBD1. This CDR3 is built from 16 residues. Trimming removed 4 bases from V and 2 bases from J; junction bases left unmatched: 9. Germline V gives CDR1 SGHRS, CDR2 YFSETQ.

This clonotype occurred many times. The genes are TRBV29-1 and TRBJ2-3; 7 bases match TRBD2. The CDR3 length is 15 residues. V lost 6 bases and J lost 6; bases outside the gene matches: 15. Germline-derived CDR1 and CDR2 are SQVTM and ANQGSEA. CDR3 protein: CSVDKAGWQFDTQYF. Written as DNA, the CDR3 is TGCAGCGTAGATAAAGCGGGGTGGCAATTTGATACGCAGTATTTT.

This chain joins TRBV20-1 and TRBJ2-3; 7 bases line up with TRBD2. Looked up from germline, CDR1 is DFQATT and CDR2 is SNEGSKA (reference sequence). After removal of 0 bases from V and 7 bases from J, the junction contained 10 bases not matched to a gene. The CDR3 contains 15 residues. The CDR3 loop reads CSAREETSYINTQYF. The CDR3 DNA reads as TGCAGTGCTAGAGAGGAGACTAGCTATATAAATACGCAGTATTTT.

Only a few counts were recorded for this clonotype. The chain joins TRBV4-1 to TRBJ1-1; D is undetermined. The CDR3 length is 16 residues. Per the germline V gene, CDR1 is MGHRA and CDR2 is YSYEKL. V dropped 2 bases and J dropped 2 bases, with 15 bases sitting between them. The CDR3 DNA is TGCGCCAGCAGCCAAAGACCTCCCAGAGCCAACACTGAAGCTTTCTTT. Protein product: CASSQRPPRANTEAFF.

This clonotype was seen ten or more times. The V gene is TRBV10-3, the J gene TRBJ2-1; D not resolved. Between the trimmed V and J ends, which lost 0 bases and 9 bases, there was a span of 9 bases. Germline V gives CDR1 ENHRY, CDR2 SYGVKD. This CDR3 region has 13 residues. The CDR3 is CAISESYEVEQFF. The CDR3 DNA sequence: TGTGCCATCAGTGAGTCCTACGAAGTTGAGCAGTTCTTC.